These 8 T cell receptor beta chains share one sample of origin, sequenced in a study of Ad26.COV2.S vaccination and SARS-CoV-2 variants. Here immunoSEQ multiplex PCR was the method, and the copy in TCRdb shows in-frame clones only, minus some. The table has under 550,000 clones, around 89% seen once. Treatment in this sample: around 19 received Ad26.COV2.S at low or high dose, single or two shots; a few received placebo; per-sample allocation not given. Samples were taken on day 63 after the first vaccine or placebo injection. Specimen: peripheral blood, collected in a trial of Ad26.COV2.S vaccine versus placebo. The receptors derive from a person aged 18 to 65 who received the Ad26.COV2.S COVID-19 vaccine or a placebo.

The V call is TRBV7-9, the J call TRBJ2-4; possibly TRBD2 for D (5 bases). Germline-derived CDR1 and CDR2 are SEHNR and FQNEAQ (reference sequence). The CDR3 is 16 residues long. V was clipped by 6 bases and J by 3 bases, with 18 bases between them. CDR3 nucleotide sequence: TGTGCCAGCAGGAGGGCAGGTGTGGATGGCAAAAACATTCAGTACTTC. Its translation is CASRRAGVDGKNIQYF.

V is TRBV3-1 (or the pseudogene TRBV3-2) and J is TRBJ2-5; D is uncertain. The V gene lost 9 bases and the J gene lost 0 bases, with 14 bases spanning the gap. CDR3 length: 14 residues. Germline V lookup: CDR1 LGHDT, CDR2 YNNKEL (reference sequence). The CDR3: CASKLSVNQETQYF. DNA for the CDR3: TGTGCCAGTAAATTGAGTGTTAACCAAGAGACCCAGTACTTC.

Written as DNA, the CDR3 is TGTGCCAGCAGCCCACAGGGGGCGGCGGGGCAGCCCCAGCATTTT. It translates to CASSPQGAAGQPQHF. The gene calls are TRBV3-1 (or the pseudogene TRBV3-2) and TRBJ1-5; 9 bases fit TRBD1. Germline CDR1 reads LGHDT; CDR2 reads YNNKEL (reference sequence). With 4 bases clipped from V and 7 bases from J, the junction kept 8 bases outside the gene matches. This CDR3 spans 15 amino acids.

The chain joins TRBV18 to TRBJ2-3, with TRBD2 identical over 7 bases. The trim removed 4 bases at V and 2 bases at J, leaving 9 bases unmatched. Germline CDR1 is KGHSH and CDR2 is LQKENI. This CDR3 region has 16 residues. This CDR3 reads CASSRRGGANTDTQYF. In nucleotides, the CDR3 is TGTGCCAGCTCACGTCGGGGAGGGGCGAACACAGATACGCAGTATTTT.

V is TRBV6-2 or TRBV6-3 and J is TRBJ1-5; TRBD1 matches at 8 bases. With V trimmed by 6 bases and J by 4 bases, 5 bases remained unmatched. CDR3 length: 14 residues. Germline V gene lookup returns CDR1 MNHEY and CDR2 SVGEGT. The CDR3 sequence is CASSRDRGNQPQHF. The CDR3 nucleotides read TGTGCCAGCAGCCGAGACAGGGGTAATCAGCCCCAGCATTTT.

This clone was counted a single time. The DNA for the CDR3 is TGCGCCAGCAGCTTGAAGCGCGATACGCAGTATTTT. It yields the protein CASSLKRDTQYF. The chain combines TRBV5-1 with TRBJ2-3; D gene uncertain. Trimming removed 1 base at V and 6 bases at J, with 6 bases between. Germline values: CDR1 SGHRS, CDR2 YFSETQ. The CDR3 is 12 amino acids.

The CDR3 protein is CASSEVVHSNQPQHF. The CDR3 coding sequence is TGTGCCAGCAGTGAAGTAGTTCATAGCAATCAGCCCCAGCATTTT. This chain connects TRBV6-1 to TRBJ1-5; D is unresolved. This CDR3 comprises 15 residues. Germline lookup yields CDR1 MNHNS and CDR2 SASEGT. Trimming removed 1 base from V and 0 bases from J, with 7 bases in between.

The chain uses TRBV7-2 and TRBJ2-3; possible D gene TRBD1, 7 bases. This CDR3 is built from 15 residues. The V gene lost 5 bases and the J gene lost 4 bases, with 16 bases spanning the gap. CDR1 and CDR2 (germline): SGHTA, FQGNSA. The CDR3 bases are TGTGCCAGCAGCCCCAGGGGGAGGTGGGCAGATACGCAGTATTTT. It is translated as CASSPRGRWADTQYF.